Following are 9 T cell receptor beta chains from one sample sequenced in a study of T cell responses to AZD1222 COVID-19 vaccine. Assay: immunoSEQ multiplex PCR; the TCRdb copy retains only in-frame clones and omits some. The sample has 130,000 or so clones, 93% seen once. Sequenced material: peripheral blood, taken on day 0 of AZD1222 vaccination. Receptors originate from an adult in good health.

The chain employs TRBV20-1 and TRBJ2-7; tentative D call: TRBD2 (6 bases). V was trimmed by 5 bases and J by 5 bases, leaving 10 bases between them. This CDR3 has 11 amino acids. Germline V gene sequence: CDR1 DFQATT, CDR2 SNEGSKA (reference sequence). CDR3: CSARGNDEQYF. For the CDR3, the DNA is TGCAGTGCTCGCGGGAACGACGAGCAGTACTTC.

The chain carries TRBV27 and TRBJ1-5, with a tentative D call TRBD1 (6 bases). Trimming cost V 0 bases and J 7 bases, with 10 bases left between them. The CDR3 runs to 14 residues. CDR1 MNHEY and CDR2 SMNVEV come from the germline V gene (reference sequence). DNA for the CDR3: TGTGCCAGCAGTTTATCAAGGGGGGGACAGCCCCAGCATTTT. It codes for CASSLSRGGQPQHF.

J is TRBJ1-1 and V is TRBV29-1; D gene unclear. The V and J ends lost 4 bases and 11 bases respectively, with 5 bases between them. The CDR3 covers 8 residues. CDR1 is SQVTM, CDR2 ANQGSEA, per germline. CDR3 in DNA: TGCAGCGTTGGTCTCGCTTTCTTT. Translated, it gives CSVGLAFF.

This chain joins TRBV9 and TRBJ2-4; 7 positions match TRBD2. J gave up 8 bases and V 0 bases, and 11 bases lay outside the gene matches. Per the germline V gene, CDR1 is SGDLS and CDR2 is YYNGEE. The CDR3 spans 16 residues. The CDR3 nucleotides are TGTGCCAGCAGCGTAGGGGTGGCGGGAGTTCGGGACATTCAGTACTTC. Translation: CASSVGVAGVRDIQYF.

This clone was observed a few times. The V call is TRBV3-1 (or the pseudogene TRBV3-2), the J call TRBJ1-2; 8 bases are shared with TRBD1. The V gene's germline CDR1 is LGHDT and CDR2 YNNKEL (reference sequence). J lost 8 bases, V lost 4 bases, and 9 bases had no gene match. The CDR3 sequence is 14 residues long. The CDR3 loop reads CASSRIQGVDGYTF. CDR3 bases: TGTGCCAGCAGCCGCATACAGGGGGTAGACGGCTACACCTTC.

V is TRBV5-4 and J is TRBJ2-1, with 10 bases that match TRBD2. From germline, CDR1 is SGHNT and CDR2 YYREEE (reference sequence). The V segment lost 3 bases and the J segment 6 bases; nucleotides outside the gene matches: 9. This CDR3 region has 16 residues. CDR3 residues: CASSSKAGGPGNEQFF. As DNA, the CDR3 is TGTGCCAGCAGCTCAAAAGCGGGAGGGCCCGGCAATGAGCAGTTCTTC.

This chain joins TRBV6-5 and TRBJ1-3, with TRBD1 matching over 7 bases. Germline CDR1 MNHEY, CDR2 SVGAGI. The CDR3 length is 15 residues. After removal of 6 bases from V and 2 bases from J, the junction contained 7 bases not matched to a gene. The CDR3 DNA follows: TGTGCCAGCAGCCAGCTGACAGGGCCTGGAAACACCATATATTTT. This codes for CASSQLTGPGNTIYF.

The chain links TRBV7-3 to TRBJ1-3; no reliable D call. Germline V lookup: CDR1 SGHTA, CDR2 FQGTGA. The CDR3 sequence is 16 residues long. Trimming left V 6 bases short and J 1 base short, with 16 bases between. The CDR3 sequence is CASSPSADPSGNTIYF. CDR3 sequence (DNA): TGTGCCAGCAGTCCCTCCGCGGACCCTTCTGGAAACACCATATATTTT.

The rearrangement links TRBV2 to TRBJ2-7, with TRBD2 as a possible D gene (5 bases). CDR3 length equals 13 residues. Germline V gives CDR1 SNHLY, CDR2 FYNNEI. The V end was cut by 8 bases, the J end by 1 base, with 12 bases between. CDR3 sequence reads: CASVGLRSYEQYF. For the CDR3, the DNA is TGTGCCAGCGTAGGACTTAGATCCTACGAGCAGTACTTC.